These T cell receptor beta chains were read from a single sample in a study of T cell responses to AZD1222 COVID-19 vaccine. Sequenced by immunoSEQ multiplex PCR; TCRdb stores in-frame clones only, minus some. The sample consists of 150,000 to 250,000 clones, roughly nine tenths of them appearing once. Sequences were derived from peripheral blood, sampled 28 days after the second AZD1222 dose. Receptors originate from an adult who received the AZD1222 COVID-19 vaccine. Each CDR3 is given without its conserved first and last residue.

>TRBV11-2
ASSLGRYSGNTIY
>TRBV5-1
ASSFRGEGLPLH
>TRBV6-2/TRBV6-3
ASSRTGGNTEAF
>TRBV6-5
ASSTGTGVYEQY
>TRBV5-1
ASSPGGAAGELF
>TRBV5-4
ASSFGQGPGPYGYT
>TRBV3-1/TRBV3-2
ASSHVPGPYEQY
>TRBV9
ASSDPLAATLQDSSTDTQY
>TRBV10-1
ASSDSGASTDTQY
>TRBV6-6
ASSPILTSGRAGGRELF
>TRBV6-5
ASSYTEGGELF
>TRBV7-2
ASSLGFTGGYEQY
>TRBV6-6
ASRWGDGYT
>TRBV5-1
ASSQFDAYLSGNTIY
>TRBV15
ATSRGLLAAFNNEQF
>TRBV25-1
ASSPRGGAASDTQY
>TRBV11-1
ASSLRYGRSTDTQY
>TRBV5-4
ASRDPRRTDTQY
>TRBV11-2
ASSLGTGDSYGYT
>TRBV28
ASSLRRGQPQH
>TRBV4-2
ASSQDTGKLF
>TRBV11-2
ASRAGGTYEQY
>TRBV11-2
ASSLDLPAPYEQY
>TRBV6-5
ASSYGGLAQETQY
>TRBV18
ASSPILTGSETEAF
>TRBV5-4
AATRWESSYEQY
>TRBV20-1
SARTSSEQF
>TRBV28
ASCEILNDAPYVRRNQPQH
>TRBV12-5
ASGGSGELF
>TRBV6-5
ASRWSEYNEQF
>TRBV5-1
ASSSGWDGDTEAF
>TRBV4-1
ASSQDGVGRNTEAF
>TRBV13
ASSVHQTLVEQF
>TRBV28
ASSLWGQGAYEQY
>TRBV7-9
ASSSRTGYDEQF
>TRBV6-6
ASSRAGTGFYGYT
>TRBV10-3
AITSGRLLEGEQF
>TRBV29-1
SSESGSYNEQF
>TRBV27
ASSSGYQGAVRSPLH
>TRBV5-4
ASSQAQQETQY
>TRBV10-3
AISESGQGINEKLF
>TRBV5-8
ASSPGQGFYEQY
>TRBV3-1/TRBV3-2
ASSPGLAGANEQY
>TRBV9
ASTPGEGQGRAKLF